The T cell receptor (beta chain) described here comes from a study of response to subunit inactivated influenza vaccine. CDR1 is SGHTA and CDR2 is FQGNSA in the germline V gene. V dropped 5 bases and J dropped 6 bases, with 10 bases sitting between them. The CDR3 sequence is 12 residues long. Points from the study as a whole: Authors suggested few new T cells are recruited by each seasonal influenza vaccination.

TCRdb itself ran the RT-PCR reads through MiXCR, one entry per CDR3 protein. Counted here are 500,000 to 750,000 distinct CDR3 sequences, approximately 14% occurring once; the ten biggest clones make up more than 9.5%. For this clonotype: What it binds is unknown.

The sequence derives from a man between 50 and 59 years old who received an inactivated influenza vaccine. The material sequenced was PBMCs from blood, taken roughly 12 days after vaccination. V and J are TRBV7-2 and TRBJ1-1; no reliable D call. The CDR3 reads CASSLFFSEAFF. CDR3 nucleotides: TGTGCCAGCAGCCTCTTTTTTTCTGAAGCTTTCTTT. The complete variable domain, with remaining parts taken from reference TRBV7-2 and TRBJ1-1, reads GAGVSQSPSNKVTEKGKDVELRCDPISGHTALYWYRQSLGQGLEFLIYFQGNSAPDKSGLPSDRFSAERTGGSVSTLTIQRTQQEDSAVYLCASSLFFSEAFFGQGTRLTVV.